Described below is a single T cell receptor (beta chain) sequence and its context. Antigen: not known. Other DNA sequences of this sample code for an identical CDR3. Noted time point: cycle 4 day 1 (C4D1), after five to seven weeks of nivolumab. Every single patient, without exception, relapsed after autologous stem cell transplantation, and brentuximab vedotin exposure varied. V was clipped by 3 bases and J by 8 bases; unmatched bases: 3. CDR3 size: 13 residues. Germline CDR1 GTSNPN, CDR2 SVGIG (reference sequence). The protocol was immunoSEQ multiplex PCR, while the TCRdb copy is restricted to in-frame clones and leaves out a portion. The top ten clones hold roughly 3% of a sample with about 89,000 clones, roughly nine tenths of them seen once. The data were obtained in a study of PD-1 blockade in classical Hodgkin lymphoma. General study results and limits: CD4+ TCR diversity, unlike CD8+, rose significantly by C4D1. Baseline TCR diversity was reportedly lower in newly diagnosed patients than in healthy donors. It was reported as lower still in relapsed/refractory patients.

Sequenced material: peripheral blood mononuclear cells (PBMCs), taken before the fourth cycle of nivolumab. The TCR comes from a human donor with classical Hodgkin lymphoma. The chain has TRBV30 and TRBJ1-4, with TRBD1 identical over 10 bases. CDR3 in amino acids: CAWSGQGGEKLFF. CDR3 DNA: TGTGCCTGGAGCGGACAGGGGGGGGAAAAACTGTTTTTT.